These 5 T cell receptor beta chains were sequenced from one sample in a study of CD8 T cells in ankylosing spondylitis. TCRdb re-called the 5' RACE reads through MiXCR, storing one row per CDR3 protein. This sample carries approximately 88,000 distinct CDR3 sequences, roughly 10% of them seen once, and the ten largest clones take approximately 4.6%. The material sequenced was blood, either unsorted or a sorted T cell fraction (not recorded which). These receptors came from a male donor with ankylosing spondylitis or in good health (not recorded which).

The chain uses TRBV7-2 and TRBJ1-5, with D possibly being TRBD1 (5 bases). The CDR3 contains 15 residues. The V end lost 5 bases, the J end lost 7 bases, and 18 bases lay between the germline ends. Germline CDR1 reads SGHTA; CDR2 reads FQGNSA. CDR3 region: CASSPESGMWQPQHF. CDR3 DNA sequence: TGTGCCAGCAGCCCTGAGTCAGGGATGTGGCAGCCCCAGCATTTT.

This clonotype was counted ten times or more. The chain couples TRBV6-5 to TRBJ2-7; the match to TRBD1 covers 10 bases. The germline gives CDR1 MNHEY, CDR2 SVGAGI. The CDR3 extends over 17 amino acids. J gave up 4 bases and V 4 bases, and 13 bases lay outside the gene matches. DNA for the CDR3: TGTGCCAGCAGTTTTACACAGGGACAGGGGTTTTCTTACGAGCAGTACTTC. This codes for CASSFTQGQGFSYEQYF.

This clonotype has ten or more counts. This chain links TRBV5-1 with TRBJ1-3, with a tentative D call TRBD1 (5 bases). V was clipped by 5 bases and J by 0 bases, with 9 bases between them. Germline V gene sequence: CDR1 SGHRS, CDR2 YFSETQ. The CDR3 consists of 14 residues. CDR3 DNA sequence: TGCGCCAGCAGGGACGGGGGCTCTGGAAACACCATATATTTT. Translating it yields CASRDGGSGNTIYF.

In the case of this clonotype: A much larger clone differs by one base, so this may be a read error. The chain joins TRBV7-8 to TRBJ2-2; 7 bases match TRBD1. In germline, CDR1 is SGHVS, CDR2 FQNEAQ. After removal of 1 base from V and 1 base from J, the junction contained 6 bases not matched to a gene. The CDR3 is 17 residues long. The CDR3 loop is CASSLGWDSENTGELFF. CDR3 nucleotides: TGTGCCAGCAGCTTAGGGTGGGACAGCGAGAACACCGGGGAGCTGTTTTTT.

Only a few counts were recorded for this clonotype. V and J are TRBV19 and TRBJ2-7; TRBD2 agrees at 7 bases. The CDR3 sequence is 13 residues long. Germline V lookup: CDR1 LNHDA, CDR2 SQIVND (reference sequence). Unmatched junction bases numbered 5, after V lost 4 bases and J lost 5 bases. The chain's CDR3 is CASSSFTSDEQYF. CDR3 nucleotides: TGTGCCAGTAGTAGCTTTACTAGCGACGAGCAGTACTTC.